The 13 T cell receptor beta chains in this list originate from one sample, sequenced in a study of CD4 T cells in relation to SARS-CoV-2 and coronaviruses. Unexposed donor CD4+ T cells date from 2011-2018, before the COVID-19 pandemic. Using immunoSEQ multiplex PCR, the repertoire was profiled, and TCRdb retains in-frame clones only, with some absent. The sample shows about 65,000 clones, 87% of them seen only once. Sequencing was done on a sample of memory CD4+ T cells from PBMCs. These receptors were taken from a human donor in good health.

The V and J genes are TRBV2 and TRBJ1-4; tentative D call: TRBD1 (5 bases). From germline, CDR1 is SNHLY and CDR2 FYNNEI. Deletions cut 6 bases from V and 4 bases from J, with 12 bases between. This CDR3 is built from 14 residues. The CDR3 sequence is CASSGQGINEKLFF. The CDR3 nucleotides read TGTGCCAGCAGCGGACAAGGGATTAATGAAAAACTGTTTTTT. Using reference TRBV2 and TRBJ1-4 for the parts outside the CDR3, the full variable domain is EPEVTQTPSHQVTQMGQEVILRCVPISNHLYFYWYRQILGQKVEFLVSFYNNEISEKSEIFDDQFSVERPDGSNFTLKIRSTKLEDSAMYFCASSGQGINEKLFFGSGTQLSVL.

This chain connects TRBV18 to TRBJ2-3; TRBD2 aligns across 12 bases. Germline CDR1 reads KGHSH; CDR2 reads LQKENI. The ends lost 6 bases at V and 2 bases at J; junction bases unmatched: 6. This CDR3 spans 16 amino acids. The CDR3, as DNA: TGTGCCAGCTCTCCCGGACTAGCGGGATACACAGATACGCAGTATTTT. As protein: CASSPGLAGYTDTQYF.

V gene TRBV7-7 combines with J gene TRBJ2-7, with 7 bases aligning to TRBD1. The CDR3 sequence is 14 residues long. Germline V gene lookup returns CDR1 SSHAT and CDR2 FNYEAQ (reference sequence). V dropped 5 bases and J dropped 3; count of bases not matched to a gene: 7. Written as DNA, the CDR3 is TGTGCCAGCAGCCAGTGGGACAGAAGCTACGAGCAGTACTTC. It encodes CASSQWDRSYEQYF.

V usage is TRBV5-1 and J usage is TRBJ2-7; possibly TRBD1 or TRBD2 for D (5 bases each). Germline CDR1 reads SGHRS; CDR2 reads YFSETQ. This CDR3 is 14 amino acids long. The ends were cut back, 1 base at V and 1 base at J, with 9 bases in the middle. The CDR3 here is CASSLRDGSYEQYF. Written as DNA, the CDR3 is TGCGCCAGCAGCTTGCGGGACGGTTCCTACGAGCAGTACTTC.

This chain links TRBV28 with TRBJ1-5; 9 bases line up with TRBD1. The V and J ends lost 7 bases and 0 bases, in that order; junction bases with no gene match: 4. Germline CDR1 reads MDHEN; CDR2 reads SYDVKM. This CDR3 contains 15 residues. The CDR3 DNA is TGTGCCAGCATTCGGACAGGGGATAGCAATCAGCCCCAGCATTTT. It codes for CASIRTGDSNQPQHF.

The V and J genes are TRBV6-6 and TRBJ2-2, with 7 bases lining up with TRBD1. V lost 7 bases to trimming and J lost 3 bases; unmatched junction nucleotides: 5. The CDR3 is 14 residues long. Per germline, CDR1 MNHNY and CDR2 SVGAGI (reference sequence). In DNA, the CDR3 is TGTGCCAGCACCTACAGGGGCGACACCGGGGAGCTGTTTTTT. The encoded protein is CASTYRGDTGELFF.

This rearrangement joins TRBV28 to TRBJ2-7; D uncertain. Germline V gives CDR1 MDHEN, CDR2 SYDVKM. The CDR3 is 14 amino acids. V lost 2 bases, J lost 0 bases, and 8 bases lay in between. CDR3 protein: CASSLQVISYEQYF. Here the CDR3 DNA reads TGTGCCAGCAGTTTACAGGTAATCTCCTACGAGCAGTACTTC. Full variable domain (outside the CDR3, taken from reference TRBV28 and TRBJ2-7): DVKVTQSSRYLVKRTGEKVFLECVQDMDHENMFWYRQDPGLGLRLIYFSYDVKMKEKGDIPEGYSVSREKKERFSLILESASTNQTSMYLCASSLQVISYEQYFGPGTRLTVT.

This chain connects TRBV7-3 to TRBJ2-3, with D maybe TRBD1 (8 bases). Germline CDR1 and CDR2: SGHTA and FQGTGA. The CDR3 length is 13 residues. V dropped 5 bases and J dropped 8 bases, with 14 bases sitting between them. The CDR3 DNA reads as TGTGCCAGCAGCCTGGACAGGGAGGGTACGCAGTATTTT. Translating gives CASSLDREGTQYF.

The rearrangement uses TRBV18 and TRBJ2-2, with D perhaps TRBD1 (6 bases). The CDR3 covers 16 residues. Germline V gene sequence: CDR1 KGHSH, CDR2 LQKENI. The V and J ends lost 3 bases and 1 base respectively, with 12 bases between them. The CDR3 here is CASSPYRAKNTGELFF. CDR3 DNA sequence: TGTGCCAGCTCACCCTACAGGGCCAAGAACACCGGGGAGCTGTTTTTT. Filled out from reference TRBV18 and TRBJ2-2, the complete variable domain reads NAGVMQNPRHLVRRRGQEARLRCSPMKGHSHVYWYRQLPEEGLKFMVYLQKENIIDESGMPKERFSAEFPKEGPSILRIQQVVRGDSAAYFCASSPYRAKNTGELFFGEGSRLTVL.

The chain recombines TRBV11-3 with TRBJ2-7; 9 bases match TRBD1. The CDR3 runs 15 residues. Germline loops: CDR1 SGHNT, CDR2 YENEEA. The trim removed 5 bases at V and 3 bases at J, leaving 8 bases unmatched. CDR3 nucleotides: TGTGCCAGCAGCCGCACCGGGACAGGGAACTACGAGCAGTACTTC. It encodes CASSRTGTGNYEQYF.

This chain connects TRBV25-1 to TRBJ1-1; possible D gene TRBD1, 6 bases. The CDR3 has 15 residues. Trimming removed 8 bases at V and 4 bases at J, with 20 bases between. Looked up from germline, CDR1 is MGHDK and CDR2 is SYGVNS. This CDR3 is CASRGVQGMGTEAFF. Written as DNA, the CDR3 is TGTGCCAGCCGGGGGGTCCAGGGGATGGGCACTGAAGCTTTCTTT.

The chain has TRBV10-3 and TRBJ2-7; D may be TRBD2 (5 bases). The germline CDR1 and CDR2 sequences are ENHRY and SYGVKD. Between the trimmed V and J ends, which lost 7 bases and 0 bases, there was a span of 13 bases. This CDR3 region has 14 residues. CDR3 coding DNA: TGTGCCATCAATCCCGGACTGAGCTCCTACGAGCAGTACTTC. Translated, it gives CAINPGLSSYEQYF.

The V gene is TRBV12-5, the J gene TRBJ2-3; TRBD2 agrees at 8 bases. The CDR3 covers 18 residues. V lost 6 bases, J lost 0 bases, and 14 bases stayed unmatched. Germline values: CDR1 LGHNT, CDR2 FRNRAP. The CDR3 sequence: CASGPGTSGPRSTDTQYF. CDR3 in DNA: TGTGCTAGTGGCCCCGGGACTAGTGGGCCCCGGAGCACAGATACGCAGTATTTT. The entire variable domain, with the rest obtained from reference TRBV12-5 and TRBJ2-3, is as follows: DARVTQTPRHKVTEMGQEVTMRCQPILGHNTVFWYRQTMMQGLELLAYFRNRAPLDDSGMPKDRFSAEMPDATLATLKIQPSEPRDSAVYFCASGPGTSGPRSTDTQYFGPGTRLTVL.